The 14 T cell receptor beta chains reported below all come from one sample, sequenced in a study of cytomegalovirus exposure and HLA in healthy donors. Method: immunoSEQ multiplex PCR; TCRdb's copy keeps in-frame clones and lacks some. Among under 250,000 clones listed, roughly 91% were seen once. Sequencing was carried out using PBMCs. The receptors were sampled from a woman between 18 and 30 years old in good health and CMV-seropositive.

This chain joins TRBV4-1 and TRBJ2-1; TRBD1 might be the D (5 bases). The germline CDR1 and CDR2 sequences are MGHRA and YSYEKL. With 1 base removed from V and 10 bases from J, the gap between germline ends came to 17 bases. The CDR3 spans 15 residues. CDR3 sequence reads: CASSQVDTRAEEQFF. The CDR3, as DNA: TGCGCCAGCAGCCAAGTGGACACCCGAGCAGAAGAGCAGTTCTTC.

The rearrangement links TRBV29-1 to TRBJ1-1; TRBD1 agrees at 9 bases. V was pared by 6 bases and J by 4 bases, with 6 bases of the junction left unmatched. The CDR3 consists of 13 residues. CDR1 is SQVTM and CDR2 is ANQGSEA in the germline V gene. DNA of the CDR3: TGCAGCGTGACACAGGGGGCGAGCACTGAAGCTTTCTTT. Amino acid sequence: CSVTQGASTEAFF.

CDR3 sequence: CASSYSIPGNTIYF. The CDR3 DNA sequence: TGTGCCAGCAGTTACTCCATTCCTGGAAACACCATATATTTT. This chain links TRBV27 with TRBJ1-3; unclear D gene. The CDR3 covers 14 residues. The V gene lost 4 bases and the J gene lost 2 bases, with 9 bases spanning the gap. In germline, CDR1 is MNHEY, CDR2 SMNVEV (reference sequence).

V is TRBV29-1 and J is TRBJ2-7; D possibly corresponds to TRBD2 (7 bases). CDR1 is SQVTM, CDR2 ANQGSEA, per germline. This CDR3 spans 15 amino acids. Trimming removed 4 bases at V and 3 bases at J, with 19 bases between. CDR3 protein: CSVVVWGGDLYEQYF. The DNA of the CDR3 is TGCAGCGTTGTGGTCTGGGGGGGCGACCTCTACGAGCAGTACTTC.

The chain has TRBV6-5 and TRBJ2-7, with a tentative D call TRBD2 (6 bases). The CDR3 totals 15 residues. Germline values: CDR1 MNHEY, CDR2 SVGAGI. The V and J ends lost 5 bases and 5 bases respectively, with 19 bases between them. This CDR3 is CASSLARGGGNEQYF. The CDR3 nucleotides are TGTGCCAGCAGTCTTGCGAGGGGAGGCGGAAACGAGCAGTACTTC.

The chain combines TRBV9 with TRBJ2-7; D is uncertain. The CDR3 loop spans 14 amino acids. Germline loops: CDR1 SGDLS, CDR2 YYNGEE. The ends were cut back, 2 bases at V and 2 bases at J, with 11 bases in the middle. The CDR3 sequence: CASSVQLSPYEQYF. In DNA, the CDR3 is TGTGCCAGCAGCGTTCAACTTTCCCCCTACGAGCAGTACTTC.

This chain joins TRBV5-1 and TRBJ2-3; tentatively, D is TRBD1 (6 bases). CDR1 and CDR2 from the germline V gene are SGHRS and YFSETQ. V lost 7 bases, J lost 2 bases, and 14 bases lay in between. The CDR3 length is 14 residues. CDR3 sequence: CASRYTGHTDTQYF. The DNA of the CDR3 is TGCGCCAGCCGCTATACAGGGCACACAGATACGCAGTATTTT.

This chain joins TRBV7-9 and TRBJ1-5, with a possible D match to TRBD1 (5 bases). Trimming cost V 5 bases and J 4 bases, with 18 bases left between them. Germline V CDR1 and CDR2: SEHNR, FQNEAQ (reference sequence). The CDR3 runs to 16 residues. CDR3 in amino acids: CASSRRGGAGNQPQHF. CDR3 DNA sequence: TGTGCCAGCAGCCGAAGAGGAGGGGCTGGTAATCAGCCCCAGCATTTT.

The chain couples TRBV27 to TRBJ2-7; the match to TRBD1 covers 7 bases. The V gene end was trimmed by 5 bases and the J gene end by 0 bases; junction bases not matched to a gene: 10. The V gene's germline CDR1 is MNHEY and CDR2 SMNVEV (reference sequence). This CDR3 contains 16 residues. This CDR3 reads CASSQDGTVSSYEQYF. The CDR3 coding sequence is TGTGCCAGCAGTCAGGATGGGACAGTAAGCTCCTACGAGCAGTACTTC.

The chain carries TRBV7-8 and TRBJ1-5; D is perhaps TRBD1 (5 bases). Germline CDR1 is SGHVS and CDR2 is FQNEAQ. The CDR3 covers 15 residues. V was shortened by 9 bases and J by 2 bases, with 17 bases between the two germline ends. The CDR3 DNA sequence: TGTGCCAGTGGGCAGGGATTTAGGGGCAATCAGCCCCAGCATTTT. Residues: CASGQGFRGNQPQHF.

The chain links TRBV5-1 to TRBJ2-5; 7 bases line up with TRBD2. The junction had 3 bases not matched to a gene; V was cut back by 4 bases and J by 3 bases. The CDR3 extends over 13 amino acids. CDR1 SGHRS and CDR2 YFSETQ come from the germline V gene. As DNA, the CDR3 is TGCGCCAGCAGCGGGGGAGGGGAAGAGACCCAGTACTTC. This translates into CASSGGGEETQYF.

V is TRBV5-1 and J is TRBJ2-1; the match to TRBD2 covers 12 bases. The CDR3 runs 19 residues. The V segment lost 3 bases and the J segment 7 bases; nucleotides outside the gene matches: 17. CDR1 SGHRS and CDR2 YFSETQ come from the germline V gene. CDR3 nucleotides: TGCGCCAGCAGCTCCTCGAGGGGCTCGACTAGCGGGAGAGGGAATGAGCAGTTCTTC. Encoded protein: CASSSSRGSTSGRGNEQFF.

The chain combines TRBV10-1 with TRBJ1-5; 9 nucleotides match TRBD1. Losses at the gene ends were 1 base for V and 2 bases for J; bases not matched to a gene: 15. Germline loops: CDR1 WNHNN, CDR2 SYGVQD (reference sequence). CDR3 length: 20 residues. CDR3 nucleotide sequence: TGCGCCAGCAGTGAGTTGGATCGGACAGGGGTTGGCTCAGGCAATCAGCCCCAGCATTTT. This codes for CASSELDRTGVGSGNQPQHF.

This chain uses TRBV28 with TRBJ2-7; a weak D match, TRBD1 (6 bases). Trimming pared 1 base from V and 3 bases from J, leaving 19 bases between. From germline, CDR1 is MDHEN and CDR2 SYDVKM. The CDR3 is 17 residues long. The DNA of the CDR3 is TGTGCCAGCAGTTTATTCGTCACTAACAGGGTAAACTACGAGCAGTACTTC. Protein sequence: CASSLFVTNRVNYEQYF.